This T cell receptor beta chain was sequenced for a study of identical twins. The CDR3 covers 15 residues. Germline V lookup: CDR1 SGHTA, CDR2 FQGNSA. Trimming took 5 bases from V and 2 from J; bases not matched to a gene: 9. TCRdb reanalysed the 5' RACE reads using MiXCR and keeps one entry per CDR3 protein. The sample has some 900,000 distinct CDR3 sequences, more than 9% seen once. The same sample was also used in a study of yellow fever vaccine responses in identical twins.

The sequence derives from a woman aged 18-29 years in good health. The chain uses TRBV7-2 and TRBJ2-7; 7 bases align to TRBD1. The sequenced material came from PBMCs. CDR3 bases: TGTGCCAGCAGCCACGGCAGGGGGTTCGCCTACGAGCAGTACGTC. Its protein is CASSHGRGFAYEQYV.